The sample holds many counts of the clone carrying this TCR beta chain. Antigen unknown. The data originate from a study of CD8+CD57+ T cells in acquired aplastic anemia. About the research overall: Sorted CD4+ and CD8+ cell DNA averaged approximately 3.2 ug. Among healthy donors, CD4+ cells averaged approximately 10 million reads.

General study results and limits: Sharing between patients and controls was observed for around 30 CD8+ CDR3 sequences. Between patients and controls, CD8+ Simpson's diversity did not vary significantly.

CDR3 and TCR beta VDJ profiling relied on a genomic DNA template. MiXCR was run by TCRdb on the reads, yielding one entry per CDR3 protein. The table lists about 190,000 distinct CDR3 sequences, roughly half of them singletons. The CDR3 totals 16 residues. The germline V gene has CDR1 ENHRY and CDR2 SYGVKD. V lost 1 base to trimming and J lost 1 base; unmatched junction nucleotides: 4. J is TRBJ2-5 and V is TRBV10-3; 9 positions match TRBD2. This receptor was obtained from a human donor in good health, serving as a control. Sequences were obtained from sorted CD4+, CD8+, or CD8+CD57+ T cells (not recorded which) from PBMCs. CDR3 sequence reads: CAISEYAGGVQETQYF. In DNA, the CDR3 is TGTGCCATCAGTGAGTACGCGGGGGGGGTCCAAGAGACCCAGTACTTC.